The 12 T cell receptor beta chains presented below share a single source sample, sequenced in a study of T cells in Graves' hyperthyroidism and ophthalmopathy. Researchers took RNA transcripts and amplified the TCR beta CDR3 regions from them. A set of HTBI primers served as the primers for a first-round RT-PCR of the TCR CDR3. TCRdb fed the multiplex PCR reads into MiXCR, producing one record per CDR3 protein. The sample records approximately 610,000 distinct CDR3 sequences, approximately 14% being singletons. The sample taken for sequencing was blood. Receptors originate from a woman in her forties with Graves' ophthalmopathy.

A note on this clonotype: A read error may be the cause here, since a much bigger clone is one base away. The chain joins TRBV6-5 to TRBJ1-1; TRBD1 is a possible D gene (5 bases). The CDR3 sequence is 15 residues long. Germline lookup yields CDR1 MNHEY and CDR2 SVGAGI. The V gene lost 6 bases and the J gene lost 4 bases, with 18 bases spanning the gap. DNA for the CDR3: TGTGCCAGCAGATACCGGGGCCACCCGGGCACTGAAGCTTTCTTT. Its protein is CASRYRGHPGTEAFF.

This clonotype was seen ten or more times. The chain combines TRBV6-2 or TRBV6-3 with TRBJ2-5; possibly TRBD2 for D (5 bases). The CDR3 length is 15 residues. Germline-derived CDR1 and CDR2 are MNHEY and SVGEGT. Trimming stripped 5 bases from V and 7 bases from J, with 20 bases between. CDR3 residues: CASSPGLATWATQYF. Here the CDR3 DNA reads TGTGCCAGCAGTCCTGGACTCGCCACCTGGGCGACCCAGTACTTC.

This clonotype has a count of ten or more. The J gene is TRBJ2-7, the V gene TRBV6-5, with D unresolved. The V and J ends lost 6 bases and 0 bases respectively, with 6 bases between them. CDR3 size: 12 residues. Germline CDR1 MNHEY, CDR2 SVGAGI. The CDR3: CASRVLSYEQYF. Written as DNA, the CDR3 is TGTGCCAGCAGGGTACTCTCCTACGAGCAGTACTTC.

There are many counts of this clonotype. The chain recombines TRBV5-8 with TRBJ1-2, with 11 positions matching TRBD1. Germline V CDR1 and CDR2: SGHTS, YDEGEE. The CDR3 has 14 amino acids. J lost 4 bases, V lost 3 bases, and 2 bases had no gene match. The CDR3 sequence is CASSSDRGLYGYTF. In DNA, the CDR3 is TGTGCCAGCAGCTCGGACAGGGGGCTCTATGGCTACACCTTC.

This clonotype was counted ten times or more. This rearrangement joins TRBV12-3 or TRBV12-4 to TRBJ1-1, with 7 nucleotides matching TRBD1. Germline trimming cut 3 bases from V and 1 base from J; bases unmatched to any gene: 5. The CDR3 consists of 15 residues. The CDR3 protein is CASSFSRGWNTEAFF. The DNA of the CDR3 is TGTGCCAGCAGTTTCTCCAGGGGGTGGAACACTGAAGCTTTCTTT.

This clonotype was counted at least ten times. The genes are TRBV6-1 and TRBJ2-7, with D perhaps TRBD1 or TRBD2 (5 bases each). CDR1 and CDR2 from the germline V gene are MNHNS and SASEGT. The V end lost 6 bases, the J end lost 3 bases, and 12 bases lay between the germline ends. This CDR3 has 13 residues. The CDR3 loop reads CASSPGPYYEQYF. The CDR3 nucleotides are TGTGCCAGCAGCCCGGGACCTTACTACGAGCAGTACTTC.

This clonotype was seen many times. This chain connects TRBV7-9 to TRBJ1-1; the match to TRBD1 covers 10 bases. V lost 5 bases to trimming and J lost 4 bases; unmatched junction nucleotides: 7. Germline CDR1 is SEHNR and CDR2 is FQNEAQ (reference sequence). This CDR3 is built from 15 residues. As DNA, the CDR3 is TGTGCCAGCAGCCCAGGGGACAGGGGTGGCACTGAAGCTTTCTTT. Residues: CASSPGDRGGTEAFF.

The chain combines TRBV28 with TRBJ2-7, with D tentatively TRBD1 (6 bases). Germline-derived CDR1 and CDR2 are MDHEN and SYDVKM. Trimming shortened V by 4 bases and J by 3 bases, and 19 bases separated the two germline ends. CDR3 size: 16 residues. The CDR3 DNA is TGTGCCAGCAGTTCCCCCCTGGGTGCAGGGGACTACGAGCAGTACTTC. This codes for CASSSPLGAGDYEQYF. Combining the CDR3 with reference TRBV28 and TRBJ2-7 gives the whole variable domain DVKVTQSSRYLVKRTGEKVFLECVQDMDHENMFWYRQDPGLGLRLIYFSYDVKMKEKGDIPEGYSVSREKKERFSLILESASTNQTSMYLCASSSPLGAGDYEQYFGPGTRLTVT.

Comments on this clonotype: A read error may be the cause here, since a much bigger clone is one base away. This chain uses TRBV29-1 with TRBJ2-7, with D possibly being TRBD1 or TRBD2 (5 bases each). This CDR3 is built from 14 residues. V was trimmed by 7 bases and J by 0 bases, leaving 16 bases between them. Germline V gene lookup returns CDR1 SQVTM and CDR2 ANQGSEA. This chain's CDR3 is CSALRDLSSYEQYF. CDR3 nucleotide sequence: TGCAGCGCCCTCCGGGACCTTTCCTCCTACGAGCAGTACTTC.

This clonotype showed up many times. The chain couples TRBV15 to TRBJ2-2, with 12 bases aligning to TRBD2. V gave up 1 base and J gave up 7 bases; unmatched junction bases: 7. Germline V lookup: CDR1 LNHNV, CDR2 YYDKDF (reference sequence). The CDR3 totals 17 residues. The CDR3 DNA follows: TGTGCCACCAGCAGAGGACTAGCGGGAGTATGGAACGGGGAGCTGTTTTTT. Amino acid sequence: CATSRGLAGVWNGELFF.

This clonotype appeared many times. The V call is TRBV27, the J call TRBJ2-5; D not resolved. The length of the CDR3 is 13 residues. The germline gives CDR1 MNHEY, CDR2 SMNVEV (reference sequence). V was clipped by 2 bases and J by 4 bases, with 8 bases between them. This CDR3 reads CASSLNSLETQYF. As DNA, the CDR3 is TGTGCCAGCAGTTTAAACTCGCTAGAGACCCAGTACTTC.

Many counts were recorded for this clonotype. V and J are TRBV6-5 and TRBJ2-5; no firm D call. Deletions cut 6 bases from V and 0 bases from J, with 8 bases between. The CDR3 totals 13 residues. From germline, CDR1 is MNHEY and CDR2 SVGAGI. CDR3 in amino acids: CASRIGYQETQYF. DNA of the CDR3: TGTGCCAGCAGAATAGGGTACCAAGAGACCCAGTACTTC.